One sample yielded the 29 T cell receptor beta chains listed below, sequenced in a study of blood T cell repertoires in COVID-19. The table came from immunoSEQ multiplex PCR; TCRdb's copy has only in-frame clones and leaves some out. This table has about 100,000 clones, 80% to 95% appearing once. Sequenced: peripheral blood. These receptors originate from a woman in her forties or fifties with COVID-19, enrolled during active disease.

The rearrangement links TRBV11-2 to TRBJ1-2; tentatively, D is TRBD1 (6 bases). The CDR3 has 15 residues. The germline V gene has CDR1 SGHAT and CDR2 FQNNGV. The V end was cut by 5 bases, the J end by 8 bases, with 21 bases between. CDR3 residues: CASSLTGGAVGGYTF. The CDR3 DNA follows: TGTGCCAGCAGCCTAACCGGGGGGGCGGTAGGCGGCTACACCTTC.

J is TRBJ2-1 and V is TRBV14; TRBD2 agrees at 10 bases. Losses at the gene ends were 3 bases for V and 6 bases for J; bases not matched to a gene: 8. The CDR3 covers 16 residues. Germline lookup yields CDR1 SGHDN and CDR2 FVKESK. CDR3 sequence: CASSQVSGGAGNEQFF. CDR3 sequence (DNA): TGTGCCAGCAGCCAGGTAAGCGGGGGGGCAGGCAATGAGCAGTTCTTC. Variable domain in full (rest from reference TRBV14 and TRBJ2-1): EAGVTQFPSHSVIEKGQTVTLRCDPISGHDNLYWYRRVMGKEIKFLLHFVKESKQDESGMPNNRFLAERTGGTYSTLKVQPAELEDSGVYFCASSQVSGGAGNEQFFGPGTRLTVL.

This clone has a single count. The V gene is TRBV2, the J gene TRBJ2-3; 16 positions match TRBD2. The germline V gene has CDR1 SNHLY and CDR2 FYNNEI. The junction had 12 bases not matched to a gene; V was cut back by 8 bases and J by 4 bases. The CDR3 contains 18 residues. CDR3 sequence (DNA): TGTGCCAGCGTGAGGGCATCGGGACTAGCGGGGGGGGCAGATACGCAGTATTTT. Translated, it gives CASVRASGLAGGADTQYF.

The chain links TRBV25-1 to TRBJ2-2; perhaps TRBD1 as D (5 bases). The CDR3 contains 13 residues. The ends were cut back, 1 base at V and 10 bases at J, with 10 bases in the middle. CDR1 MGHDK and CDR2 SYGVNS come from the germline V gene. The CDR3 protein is CASSELGREELFF. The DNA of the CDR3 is TGTGCCAGCAGTGAATTGGGGCGCGAGGAGCTGTTTTTT.

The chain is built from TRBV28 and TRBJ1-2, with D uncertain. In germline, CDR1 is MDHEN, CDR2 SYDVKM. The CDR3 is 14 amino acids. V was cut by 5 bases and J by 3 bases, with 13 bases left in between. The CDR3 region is CASSLSQGDYGYTF. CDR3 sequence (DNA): TGTGCCAGCAGTCTCAGTCAAGGAGACTATGGCTACACCTTC.

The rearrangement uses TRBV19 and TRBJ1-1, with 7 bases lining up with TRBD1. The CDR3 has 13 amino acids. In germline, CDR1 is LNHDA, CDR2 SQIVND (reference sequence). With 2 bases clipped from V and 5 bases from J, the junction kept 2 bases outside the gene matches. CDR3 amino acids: CASSIRGLTEAFF. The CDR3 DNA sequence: TGTGCCAGTAGTATAAGGGGGCTTACTGAAGCTTTCTTT.

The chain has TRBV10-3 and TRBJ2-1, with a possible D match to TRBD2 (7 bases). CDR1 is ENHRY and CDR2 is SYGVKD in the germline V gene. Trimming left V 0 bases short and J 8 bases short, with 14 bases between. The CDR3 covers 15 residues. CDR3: CAISESGGRLDEQFF. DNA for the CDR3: TGTGCCATCAGTGAGTCCGGGGGGCGCTTAGATGAGCAGTTCTTC.

In DNA, the CDR3 is TGTGCCAGCAGCTATGGACTAGCGGGGGCTGGGGCCAACGTCCTGACTTTC. It is translated as CASSYGLAGAGANVLTF. The rearrangement joins TRBV11-2 to TRBJ2-6, with TRBD2 identical over 13 bases. CDR1 is SGHAT and CDR2 is FQNNGV in the germline V gene. J lost 2 bases, V lost 4 bases, and 2 bases had no gene match. CDR3 length: 17 amino acids.

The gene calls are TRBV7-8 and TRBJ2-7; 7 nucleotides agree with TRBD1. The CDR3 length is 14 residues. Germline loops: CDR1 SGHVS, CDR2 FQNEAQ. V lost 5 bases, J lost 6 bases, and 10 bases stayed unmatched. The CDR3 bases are TGTGCCAGCAGCGCCGACAGGGCAATAGGCGAGCAGTACTTC. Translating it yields CASSADRAIGEQYF.

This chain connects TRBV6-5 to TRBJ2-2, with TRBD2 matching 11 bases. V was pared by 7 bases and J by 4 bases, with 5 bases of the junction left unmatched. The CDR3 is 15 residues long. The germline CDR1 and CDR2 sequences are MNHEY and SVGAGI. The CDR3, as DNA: TGTGCCAGCACCCTCCTAGCGGGGGGCACCGGGGAGCTGTTTTTT. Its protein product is CASTLLAGGTGELFF.

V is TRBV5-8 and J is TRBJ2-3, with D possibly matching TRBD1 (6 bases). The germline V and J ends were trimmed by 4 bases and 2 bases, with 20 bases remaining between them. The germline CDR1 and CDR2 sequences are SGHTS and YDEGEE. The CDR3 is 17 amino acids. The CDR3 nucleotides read TGTGCCAGCAGCAAAGGCTACCGACAGGACCCCACAGATACGCAGTATTTT. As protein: CASSKGYRQDPTDTQYF.

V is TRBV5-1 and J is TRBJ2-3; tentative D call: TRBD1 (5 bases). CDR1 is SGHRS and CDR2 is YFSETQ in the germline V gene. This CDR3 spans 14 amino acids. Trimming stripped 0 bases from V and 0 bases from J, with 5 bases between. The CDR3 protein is CASSLEGSTDTQYF. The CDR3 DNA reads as TGCGCCAGCAGCTTGGAGGGGAGCACAGATACGCAGTATTTT. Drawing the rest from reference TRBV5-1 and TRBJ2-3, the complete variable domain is KAGVTQTPRYLIKTRGQQVTLSCSPISGHRSVSWYQQTPGQGLQFLFEYFSETQRNKGNFPGRFSGRQFSNSRSEMNVSTLELGDSALYLCASSLEGSTDTQYFGPGTRLTVL.

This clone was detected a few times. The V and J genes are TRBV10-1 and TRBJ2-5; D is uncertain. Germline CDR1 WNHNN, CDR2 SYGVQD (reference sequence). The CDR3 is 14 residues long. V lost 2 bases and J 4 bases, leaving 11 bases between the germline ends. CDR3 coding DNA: TGCGCCAGCAGTGAGACTCTAACGGGAGAGACCCAGTACTTC. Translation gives CASSETLTGETQYF.

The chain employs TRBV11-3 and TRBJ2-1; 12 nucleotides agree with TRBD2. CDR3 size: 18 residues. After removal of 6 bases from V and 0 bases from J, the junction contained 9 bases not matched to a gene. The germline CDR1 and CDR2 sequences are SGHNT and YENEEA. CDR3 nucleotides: TGTGCCAGCAGTACACTAGCGGGGGGTCTACGCTCCTACAATGAGCAGTTCTTC. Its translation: CASSTLAGGLRSYNEQFF.

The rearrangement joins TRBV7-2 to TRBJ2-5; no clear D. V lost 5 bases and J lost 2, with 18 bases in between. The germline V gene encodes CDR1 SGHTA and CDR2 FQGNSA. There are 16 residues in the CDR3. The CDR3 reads CASSQHLLPGQETQYF. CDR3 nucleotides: TGTGCCAGCAGCCAACACCTCCTACCCGGGCAAGAGACCCAGTACTTC.

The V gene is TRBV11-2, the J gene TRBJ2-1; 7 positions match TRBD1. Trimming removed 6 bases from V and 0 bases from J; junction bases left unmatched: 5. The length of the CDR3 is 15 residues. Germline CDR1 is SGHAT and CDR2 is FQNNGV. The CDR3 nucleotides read TGTGCCAGCAGGTCAAACAGGGGCTCCTACAATGAGCAGTTCTTC. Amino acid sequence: CASRSNRGSYNEQFF.

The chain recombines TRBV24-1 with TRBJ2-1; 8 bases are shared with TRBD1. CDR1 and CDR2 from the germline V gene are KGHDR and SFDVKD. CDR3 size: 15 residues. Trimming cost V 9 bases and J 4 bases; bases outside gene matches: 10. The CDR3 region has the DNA TGTGCCACCCTCGGACAGGGCCATCCGTACAATGAGCAGTTCTTC. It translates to CATLGQGHPYNEQFF.

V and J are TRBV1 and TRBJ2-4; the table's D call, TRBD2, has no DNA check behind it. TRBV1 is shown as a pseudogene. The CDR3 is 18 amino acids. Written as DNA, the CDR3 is TGCACCAGCAGCCAAGATAGCTGGGGGGGTGCGTCCAAAAACATTCAGTACTTC. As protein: CTSSQDSWGGASKNIQYF.

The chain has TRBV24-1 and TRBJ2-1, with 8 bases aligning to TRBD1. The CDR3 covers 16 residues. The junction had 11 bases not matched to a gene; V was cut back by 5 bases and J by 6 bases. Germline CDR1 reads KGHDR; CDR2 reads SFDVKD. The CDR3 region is CATSGTSTGVTNEQFF. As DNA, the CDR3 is TGTGCCACCAGTGGGACCTCGACAGGGGTGACCAATGAGCAGTTCTTC.

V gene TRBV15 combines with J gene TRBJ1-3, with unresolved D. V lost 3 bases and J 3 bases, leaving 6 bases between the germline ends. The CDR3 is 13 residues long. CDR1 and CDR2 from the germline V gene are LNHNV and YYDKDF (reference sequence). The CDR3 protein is CATSRGGGNTIYF. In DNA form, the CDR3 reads TGTGCCACCAGCAGGGGAGGTGGAAACACCATATATTTT.

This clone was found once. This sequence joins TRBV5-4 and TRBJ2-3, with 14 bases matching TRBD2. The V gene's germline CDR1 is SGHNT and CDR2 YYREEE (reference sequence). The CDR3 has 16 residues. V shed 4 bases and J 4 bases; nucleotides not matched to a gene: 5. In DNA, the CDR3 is TGTGCCAGCAGCCCGAGACTAGCGGGGGGGCCAGATACGCAGTATTTT. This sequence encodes CASSPRLAGGPDTQYF. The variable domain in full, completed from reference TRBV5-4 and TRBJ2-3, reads ETGVTQSPTHLIKTRGQQVTLRCSSQSGHNTVSWYQQALGQGPQFIFQYYREEENGRGNFPPRFSGLQFPNYSSELNVNALELDDSALYLCASSPRLAGGPDTQYFGPGTRLTVL.

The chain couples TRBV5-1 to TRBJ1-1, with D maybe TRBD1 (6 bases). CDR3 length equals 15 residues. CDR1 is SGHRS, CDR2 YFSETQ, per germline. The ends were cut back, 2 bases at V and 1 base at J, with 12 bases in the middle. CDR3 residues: CASSFGGARNTEAFF. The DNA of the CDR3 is TGCGCCAGCAGCTTCGGGGGGGCGAGGAACACTGAAGCTTTCTTT. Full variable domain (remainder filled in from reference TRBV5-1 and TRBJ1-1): KAGVTQTPRYLIKTRGQQVTLSCSPISGHRSVSWYQQTPGQGLQFLFEYFSETQRNKGNFPGRFSGRQFSNSRSEMNVSTLELGDSALYLCASSFGGARNTEAFFGQGTRLTVV.

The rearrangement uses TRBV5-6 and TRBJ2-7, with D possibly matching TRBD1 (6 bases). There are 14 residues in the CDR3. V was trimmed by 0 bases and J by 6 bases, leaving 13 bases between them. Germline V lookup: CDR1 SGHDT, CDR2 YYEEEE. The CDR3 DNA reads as TGTGCCAGCAGCTTGGGACAGGTTGTAGGCGAGCAGTACGTC. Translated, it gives CASSLGQVVGEQYV.

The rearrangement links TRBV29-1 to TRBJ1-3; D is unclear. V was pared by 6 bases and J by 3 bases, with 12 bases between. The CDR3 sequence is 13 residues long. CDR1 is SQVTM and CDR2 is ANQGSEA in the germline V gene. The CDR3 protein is CSVGGPSGNTIYF. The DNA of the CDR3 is TGCAGCGTAGGAGGTCCGAGTGGAAACACCATATATTTT.

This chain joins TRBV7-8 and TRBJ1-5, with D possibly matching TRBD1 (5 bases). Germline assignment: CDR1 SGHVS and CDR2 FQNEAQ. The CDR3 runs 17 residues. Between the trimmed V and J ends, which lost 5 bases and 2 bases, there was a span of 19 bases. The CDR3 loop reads CASSLVSRDLGNQPQHF. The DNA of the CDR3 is TGTGCCAGCAGCCTAGTGAGCAGGGACTTGGGCAATCAGCCCCAGCATTTT.

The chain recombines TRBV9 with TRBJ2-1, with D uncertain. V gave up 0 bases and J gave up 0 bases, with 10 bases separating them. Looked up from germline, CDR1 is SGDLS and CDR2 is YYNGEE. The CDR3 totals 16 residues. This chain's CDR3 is CASSVASMSSYNEQFF. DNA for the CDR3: TGTGCCAGCAGCGTAGCGAGTATGAGCTCCTACAATGAGCAGTTCTTC.

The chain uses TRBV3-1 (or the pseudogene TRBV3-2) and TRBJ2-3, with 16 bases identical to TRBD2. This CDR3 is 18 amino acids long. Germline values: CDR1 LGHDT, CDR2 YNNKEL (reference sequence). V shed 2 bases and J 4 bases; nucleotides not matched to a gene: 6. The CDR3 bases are TGTGCCAGCAGCCAACTAGGGACTAGCGGGGGGGAGGCAGATACGCAGTATTTT. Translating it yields CASSQLGTSGGEADTQYF.

The CDR3 DNA reads as TGCGCCAGCAGCTTGGAGCAAATCCGGGATACGCAGTATTTT. It codes for CASSLEQIRDTQYF. The chain employs TRBV5-1 and TRBJ2-3; D remains ambiguous. The CDR3 runs 14 residues. V lost 0 bases to trimming and J lost 6 bases, with 11 bases between them. Per germline, CDR1 SGHRS and CDR2 YFSETQ.

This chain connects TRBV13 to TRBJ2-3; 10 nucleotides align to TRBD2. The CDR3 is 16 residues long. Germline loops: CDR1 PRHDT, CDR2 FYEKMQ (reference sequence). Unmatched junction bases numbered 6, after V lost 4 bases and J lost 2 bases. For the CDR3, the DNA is TGTGCCAGCAGCTCTCTAGCGGGGGCCTTCACAGATACGCAGTATTTT. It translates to CASSSLAGAFTDTQYF.